This section outlines one T cell receptor beta chain sequence together with its context. Sequencing used immunoSEQ multiplex PCR; TCRdb keeps in-frame clones, though not all of them. The data contain more than 55,000 clones, more than 80% of them singletons. The sample is drawn from a study of cytomegalovirus exposure and HLA in healthy donors. The germline V gene has CDR1 GTSNPN and CDR2 SVGIG (reference sequence). The length of the CDR3 is 16 residues. Trimming removed 0 bases from V and 5 bases from J; junction bases left unmatched: 7. This chain joins TRBV30 and TRBJ2-5; 12 bases agree with TRBD2. The sequence was obtained from a young woman in good health and CMV-seronegative. The specimen was PBMCs. CDR3 sequence: CAWSVLALAGGETQYF. CDR3 sequence (DNA): TGTGCCTGGAGTGTACTTGCCCTAGCGGGGGGGGAGACCCAGTACTTC.